A selection of T cell receptor beta chains follows, all from one sample in a study of identical twins. TCRdb independently ran MiXCR on the 5' RACE reads; one entry per CDR3 protein. The sample contains fewer than 500,000 distinct CDR3 sequences, roughly 13% of which appear only once. The sample also formed part of further work on yellow fever vaccine responses in identical twins.

The sequencing input was CD4+ T cells sorted from blood. The source of these receptors is a woman under 30 in good health. Both conserved end residues are part of each CDR3. A D gene is named only where the DNA matches it firmly.

D gene | J gene | V gene | CDR3 protein
. | TRBJ2-7 | TRBV15 | CATSREVSYEQYF
. | TRBJ2-3 | TRBV6-2/TRBV6-3 | CASSPFPGGRGTDTQYF
. | TRBJ2-5 | TRBV5-1 | CASSPDVPGTQYF
. | TRBJ2-7 | TRBV27 | CASSSAGGKGEQYF
. | TRBJ2-7 | TRBV5-1 | CASSSSEPAYEQYF
. | TRBJ1-4 | TRBV20-1 | CSAAVTGKDEKLFF
TRBD1 | TRBJ2-7 | TRBV6-6 | CASKDRDRGYF
TRBD1 | TRBJ2-4 | TRBV5-1 | CASSSEPGGRAKNIQYF
. | TRBJ2-3 | TRBV20-1 | CSARFARGFTDTQYF
. | TRBJ2-3 | TRBV27 | CASSTLDSTDTQYF
. | TRBJ2-5 | TRBV20-1 | CSARDPGVQETQYF
TRBD2 | TRBJ2-2 | TRBV6-5 | CASSYSGLRTGELFF
. | TRBJ2-7 | TRBV4-3 | CASSPSYGDYEQYF
. | TRBJ2-3 | TRBV7-6 | CASSRAPTDTQYF
. | TRBJ2-5 | TRBV6-2/TRBV6-3 | CASSRLGETQYF
. | TRBJ2-3 | TRBV20-1 | CSARVVSSTDTQYF
. | TRBJ2-5 | TRBV12-3/TRBV12-4 | CASSFNKPDQETQYF
. | TRBJ2-5 | TRBV19 | CASSFRTSETQYF
. | TRBJ2-4 | TRBV27 | CASSFKILELLRSAKNIQYF
. | TRBJ2-1 | TRBV28 | CASRGSLAGPFF